This TCR beta chain was found in a study of shared clonotypes between healthy human individuals. Study details: For every donor, three CD4 naive, three CD4 memory, two CD8 naive and one CD8 memory plates were used. Regarding the study as a whole: Only blood was sampled, and tissue TCR repertoires likely differ from blood ones.

Samples underwent the assay at deep level. Assay used: immunoSEQ multiplex PCR; TCRdb lists only in-frame clones, some missing. Of 730,000 or so clones listed, more than 70% are singletons. In regard to this clone: What it binds is unknown.

Splitting the CD4+ cells yielded a CD45RA+ naive subset and a CD45RA-negative memory subset. After removal of 3 bases from V and 4 bases from J, the junction contained 13 bases not matched to a gene. Germline assignment: CDR1 MDHEN and CDR2 SYDVKM. There are 19 residues in the CDR3. The specimen was memory CD4+ T cells sorted from blood. Noted subset: CD45RA-negative fraction. The V call is TRBV28, the J call TRBJ2-2, with 11 positions matching TRBD1. The origin of this receptor is a woman in her twenties or thirties in good health. In nucleotides, the CDR3 is TGTGCCAGCAGTTTCCCTCGACGGACAGGGGGCTATGGCACCGGGGAGCTGTTTTTT. It specifies CASSFPRRTGGYGTGELFF.